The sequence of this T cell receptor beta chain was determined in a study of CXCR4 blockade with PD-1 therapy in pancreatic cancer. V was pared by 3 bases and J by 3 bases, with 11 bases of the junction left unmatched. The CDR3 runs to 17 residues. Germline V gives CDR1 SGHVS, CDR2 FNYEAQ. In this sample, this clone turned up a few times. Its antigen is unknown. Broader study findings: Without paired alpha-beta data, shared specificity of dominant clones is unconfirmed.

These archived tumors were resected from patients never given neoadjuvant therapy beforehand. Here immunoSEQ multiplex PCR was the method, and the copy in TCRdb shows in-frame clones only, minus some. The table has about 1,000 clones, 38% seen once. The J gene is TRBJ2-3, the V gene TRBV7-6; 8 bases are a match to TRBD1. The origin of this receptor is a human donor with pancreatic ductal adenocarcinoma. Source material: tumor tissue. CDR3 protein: CASSLVSRQGTTDTQYF. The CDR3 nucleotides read TGTGCCAGCAGCTTGGTCTCCCGACAGGGGACGACAGATACGCAGTATTTT.